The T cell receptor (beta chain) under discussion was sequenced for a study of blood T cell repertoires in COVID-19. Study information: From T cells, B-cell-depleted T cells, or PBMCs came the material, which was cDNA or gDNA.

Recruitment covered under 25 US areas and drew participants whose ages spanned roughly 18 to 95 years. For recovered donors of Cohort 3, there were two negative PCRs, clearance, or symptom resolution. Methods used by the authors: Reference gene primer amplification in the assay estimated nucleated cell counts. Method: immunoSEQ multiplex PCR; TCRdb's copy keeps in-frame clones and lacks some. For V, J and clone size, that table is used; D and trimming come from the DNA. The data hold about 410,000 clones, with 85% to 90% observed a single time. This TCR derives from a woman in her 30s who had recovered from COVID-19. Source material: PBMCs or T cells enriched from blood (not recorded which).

The CDR3 bases are TGTGCCAGCAAAGACAGGGTCGGATACGAGCAGTACTTC. Encoded protein: CASKDRVGYEQYF. V usage is TRBV11-2 and J usage is TRBJ2-7; 7 nucleotides line up with TRBD1. Per germline, CDR1 SGHAT and CDR2 FQNNGV. CDR3 length: 13 amino acids. J gave up 4 bases and V 7 bases, and 7 bases lay outside the gene matches.